One sample yielded the 20 T cell receptor beta chains listed below, sequenced in a study of T cells after yellow fever vaccination (dated by TCRdb to between 2018 and 2021). The treatment or condition tag for this specimen amounts to: live attenuated yellow fever vaccine strain. Library preparation employed 5' RACE. The sequencer listed for this sample is Illumina NovaSeq 6000. Clones were called with MiXCR by TCRdb after fastp trimmed the public reads at Q25, and only in-frame beta chains were retained. Entries are consolidated by CDR3 protein sequence, retaining the most common genes and DNA. Here the sample has 310,000 or so distinct CDR3 sequences; around 3.9% occur a single time. The biggest ten clones account for about 25% of the sample. The sample in question was PBMCs, obtained on the day of the yellow fever booster vaccination. Receptors were obtained from a young man who received the YFV17D yellow fever vaccine.

This clonotype showed up many times. This chain links TRBV7-6 with TRBJ2-2; D perhaps matches TRBD1 (6 bases). This CDR3 spans 16 amino acids. Germline V gene data show CDR1 as SGHVS and CDR2 as FNYEAQ. V lost 2 bases to trimming and J lost 6 bases, with 16 bases between them. CDR3 nucleotides: TGTGCCAGCAGCTTAAATATTGGGGACACGGCCGGGGAGCTGTTTTTT. It specifies CASSLNIGDTAGELFF.

This clonotype was observed many times. The V and J genes are TRBV20-1 and TRBJ2-7; 11 bases line up with TRBD2. The V segment lost 0 bases and the J segment 3 bases; nucleotides outside the gene matches: 7. Per the germline V gene, CDR1 is DFQATT and CDR2 is SNEGSKA (reference sequence). CDR3 size: 16 residues. CDR3: CSARDASGGSYYEQYF. Written as DNA, the CDR3 is TGCAGTGCTAGAGATGCTAGCGGGGGGTCCTACTACGAGCAGTACTTC.

The chain carries TRBV7-9 and TRBJ2-1; 8 bases align to TRBD1. The CDR3 is made up of 16 amino acids. Per the germline V gene, CDR1 is SEHNR and CDR2 is FQNEAQ (reference sequence). Trimming removed 4 bases from V and 0 bases from J; junction bases left unmatched: 5. The CDR3 bases are TGTGCCAGCAGCTCGACAGGGGTGAGCTCCTACAATGAGCAGTTCTTC. This codes for CASSSTGVSSYNEQFF.

This clonotype showed up many times. DNA of the CDR3: TGTGCCAGCAGCCAACAACTGGGAGGCACTGAAGCTTTCTTT. Protein product: CASSQQLGGTEAFF. The chain links TRBV3-1 to TRBJ1-1; no reliable D call. CDR1 LGHDT and CDR2 YNNKEL come from the germline V gene (reference sequence). The CDR3 sequence is 14 residues long. Trimming took off 2 bases at V and 4 bases at J, with 11 bases between the two ends.

This clonotype was counted ten times or more. The rearrangement links TRBV29-1 to TRBJ2-3; 7 bases align to TRBD1. The CDR3 loop spans 15 amino acids. The trim removed 3 bases at V and 0 bases at J, leaving 6 bases unmatched. CDR1 and CDR2 (germline): SQVTM, ANQGSEA. CDR3 region: CSVEGDRFSTDTQYF. The CDR3 DNA sequence: TGCAGCGTTGAGGGGGACAGATTCAGCACAGATACGCAGTATTTT.

Many counts were recorded for this clonotype. J is TRBJ1-1 and V is TRBV7-2; D unclear. V lost 4 bases, J lost 1 base, and 10 bases lay in between. Germline V gene data show CDR1 as SGHTA and CDR2 as FQGNSA. This CDR3 contains 14 residues. CDR3 DNA sequence: TGTGCCAGCAGCTCCTGGGCGGCGAACACTGAAGCTTTCTTT. Its protein product is CASSSWAANTEAFF.

Ten or more counts support this clonotype. The chain combines TRBV9 with TRBJ2-5; 11 bases map to TRBD1. Germline loops: CDR1 SGDLS, CDR2 YYNGEE. Trimming cost V 4 bases and J 5 bases; bases outside gene matches: 4. CDR3 size: 14 residues. The CDR3 DNA reads as TGTGCCAGCAGCCCCGGACAGGGGGCGGAGACCCAGTACTTC. Translated, it gives CASSPGQGAETQYF.

This clonotype has a count of ten or more. CDR3 in amino acids: CASSQAHPGRGRFRVQYV. The CDR3 nucleotides are TGTGCCAGCAGCCAGGCTCATCCCGGCAGGGGGCGGTTTAGGGTGCAGTACGTC. The chain couples TRBV4-2 to TRBJ2-7; 8 bases agree with TRBD1. CDR1 and CDR2 from the germline V gene are LGHNA and YNFKEQ. This CDR3 comprises 18 residues. V lost 3 bases to trimming and J lost 9 bases; unmatched junction nucleotides: 22.

This clonotype was seen only a few times. J is TRBJ1-4 and V is TRBV20-1; D might be TRBD1 (6 bases). Germline V gene lookup returns CDR1 DFQATT and CDR2 SNEGSKA (reference sequence). This CDR3 has 13 amino acids. The ends were cut back, 3 bases at V and 8 bases at J, with 13 bases in the middle. The DNA for the CDR3 is TGCAGTGCTAGCCGACAGGTTGTAGAAAAACTGTTTTTT. It specifies CSASRQVVEKLFF.

This clonotype was seen repeatedly, ten times or more. V is TRBV12-3 or TRBV12-4 and J is TRBJ2-7; maybe TRBD2 (6 bases). The CDR3 contains 11 residues. Trimming removed 8 bases at V and 7 bases at J, with 12 bases between. The CDR3 loop is CASRSGGEQYF. As DNA, the CDR3 is TGTGCCAGCCGGTCTGGGGGGGAGCAGTACTTC.

This clonotype was seen only once. One end of the junction fails to match germline, which may point to a read error. The gene calls are TRBV5-1 and TRBJ2-1; the D gene is possibly TRBD2 (6 bases). The germline V gene has CDR1 SGHRS and CDR2 YFSETQ. The CDR3 sequence is 16 residues long. CDR3: CASSLGRDWAVYEQLF. The CDR3 bases are TGCGCCAGCAGCTTAGGCCGGGACTGGGCTGTGTATGAGCAGTTGTTC.

The table lists this clonotype with many counts. CDR3 residues: CASSHPGLAGRYEQYF. CDR3 in DNA: TGTGCCAGCAGCCACCCGGGACTAGCGGGACGCTACGAGCAGTACTTC. The rearrangement joins TRBV4-2 to TRBJ2-7; 13 positions agree with TRBD2. There are 16 residues in the CDR3. Germline values: CDR1 LGHNA, CDR2 YNFKEQ. V shed 3 bases and J 3 bases; nucleotides not matched to a gene: 5.

This clonotype came up many times. The V and J genes are TRBV6-2 or TRBV6-3 and TRBJ2-4; D perhaps matches TRBD2 (6 bases). CDR3 length: 15 residues. CDR1 and CDR2 from the germline V gene are MNHEY and SVGEGT. Trimming took off 5 bases at V and 6 bases at J, with 17 bases between the two ends. The CDR3 DNA is TGTGCCAGCAGTCTCCGGGACTCCTTTGTAAACATTCAGTACTTC. This codes for CASSLRDSFVNIQYF.

This clonotype was seen repeatedly, ten times or more. The chain joins TRBV5-4 to TRBJ2-6; D call uncertain. The CDR3 sequence is 16 residues long. Between the trimmed V and J ends, which lost 5 bases and 0 bases, there was a span of 12 bases. Germline CDR1 reads SGHNT; CDR2 reads YYREEE (reference sequence). Written as DNA, the CDR3 is TGTGCCAGCAGAAAATTGGATAGCTCTGGGGCCAACGTCCTGACTTTC. Protein product: CASRKLDSSGANVLTF.

There are many counts of this clonotype. V gene TRBV6-5 combines with J gene TRBJ2-5; D call uncertain. The CDR3 loop spans 13 amino acids. Germline V gene sequence: CDR1 MNHEY, CDR2 SVGAGI. Trimming removed 4 bases from V and 3 bases from J, with 9 bases in between. CDR3 in DNA: TGTGCCAGCAGTTTTAACGGAAAAGAGACCCAGTACTTC. It specifies CASSFNGKETQYF.

This clonotype was seen only a few times. The chain links TRBV5-1 to TRBJ2-1; TRBD1 matches at 10 bases. The CDR3 totals 15 residues. CDR1 is SGHRS and CDR2 is YFSETQ in the germline V gene. V was clipped by 3 bases and J by 7 bases; unmatched bases: 7. As DNA, the CDR3 is TGCGCCAGCAGCTGGGTACCGGGACAGGGGAATGAGCAGTTCTTC. Its translation: CASSWVPGQGNEQFF.

This clonotype has a count of ten or more. The V call is TRBV4-3, the J call TRBJ1-4; 7 nucleotides match TRBD1. The V segment lost 3 bases and the J segment 6 bases; nucleotides outside the gene matches: 7. This CDR3 spans 15 amino acids. Germline V gene lookup returns CDR1 LGHNA and CDR2 YSLEER. DNA of the CDR3: TGCGCCAGCAGCCACTTAACCGGGACAGATGAAAAACTGTTTTTT. Amino acid sequence: CASSHLTGTDEKLFF.

This clonotype was seen repeatedly, ten times or more. The chain combines TRBV12-3 or TRBV12-4 with TRBJ2-5; 13 nucleotides agree with TRBD2. The CDR3 totals 14 residues. The junction had 0 bases not matched to a gene; V was cut back by 3 bases and J by 5 bases. The CDR3 DNA reads TGTGCCAGCAGTTTGGGACTAGCGGGGGAGACCCAGTACTTC. Residues: CASSLGLAGETQYF.

The chain joins TRBV20-1 to TRBJ1-5; 8 nucleotides align to TRBD1. V lost 3 bases to trimming and J lost 3 bases; unmatched junction nucleotides: 4. Germline CDR1 is DFQATT and CDR2 is SNEGSKA (reference sequence). CDR3 length: 14 residues. DNA of the CDR3: TGCAGTGCTAGGCGGACAGGGATCAATCAGCCCCAGCATTTT. Translation gives CSARRTGINQPQHF.

The sample holds a few counts of this clonotype. This sequence joins TRBV20-1 and TRBJ2-1; 10 nucleotides agree with TRBD2. CDR1 and CDR2 from the germline V gene are DFQATT and SNEGSKA (reference sequence). This CDR3 is 19 amino acids long. Trimming at V came to 6 bases and at J to 3 bases, leaving 20 bases not matched to a gene. The CDR3 nucleotides read TGCAGTGCCCCAAAGCTAGGGGGCGTTAGCGGGGGGATCTACAATGAGCAGTTCTTC. Residues: CSAPKLGGVSGGIYNEQFF.